Below, 3 T cell receptor beta chains from the same sample are listed, as sequenced in a study of human T cells and chemical hapten exposure. Time point indicated: patch test 1, 2 weeks after DPC sensitization. Treatment defined: therapeutic diphenylcyclopropenone sensitization with weekly scalp DPC. TCRdb reanalysed the RACE reads using MiXCR and keeps one entry per CDR3 protein. This sample has roughly 190,000 distinct CDR3 sequences, with 20% to 25% found just once. The sample in question was whole blood, obtained in connection with sensitization to the hapten diphenylcyclopropenone (DPC). The receptors derive from a woman aged 50 to 65 with alopecia areata. Some clones in this sample may be carry-over from other donors' samples.

Ten or more counts support this clonotype. V and J are TRBV7-9 and TRBJ2-7, with D uncertain. V lost 5 bases and J lost 7, with 12 bases in between. The CDR3 covers 12 residues. Germline loops: CDR1 SEHNR, CDR2 FQNEAQ (reference sequence). The CDR3 DNA is TGTGCCAGCAGCCAGTCCCACGGGGAGCAGTACTTC. Translated, it gives CASSQSHGEQYF.

This clonotype has a handful of counts. The rearrangement links TRBV6-1 to TRBJ1-1; no clear D gene. Germline V lookup: CDR1 MNHNS, CDR2 SASEGT. Trimming left V 6 bases short and J 7 bases short, with 12 bases between. The CDR3 consists of 12 residues. The CDR3 DNA sequence: TGTGCCAGCAGCCAAGGGCGGGGTGAAGCTTTCTTT. Amino acid sequence: CASSQGRGEAFF.

Here the CDR3 DNA reads TGCAGTGCCTCAGGGGGGTTCGGAGGGGCCAACGTCCTGACTTTC. Translated, it gives CSASGGFGGANVLTF. The V gene is TRBV20-1, the J gene TRBJ2-6, with D possibly TRBD1 on 7 matching bases. From germline, CDR1 is DFQATT and CDR2 SNEGSKA (reference sequence). V was cut by 6 bases and J by 4 bases, with 16 bases left in between. This CDR3 spans 15 amino acids.